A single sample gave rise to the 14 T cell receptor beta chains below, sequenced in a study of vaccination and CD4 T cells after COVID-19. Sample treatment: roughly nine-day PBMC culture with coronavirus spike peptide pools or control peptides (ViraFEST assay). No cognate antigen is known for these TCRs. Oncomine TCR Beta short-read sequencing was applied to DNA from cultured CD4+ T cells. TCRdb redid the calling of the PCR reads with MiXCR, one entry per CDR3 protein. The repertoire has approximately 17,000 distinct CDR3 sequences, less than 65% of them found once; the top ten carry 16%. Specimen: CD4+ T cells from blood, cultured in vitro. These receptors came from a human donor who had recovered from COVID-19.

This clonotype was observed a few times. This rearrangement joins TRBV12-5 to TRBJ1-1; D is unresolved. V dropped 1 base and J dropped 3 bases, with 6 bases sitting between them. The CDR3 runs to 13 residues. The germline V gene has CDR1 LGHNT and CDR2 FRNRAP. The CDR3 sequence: CASGLEEDTEAFF. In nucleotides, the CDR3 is TGTGCTAGTGGTTTGGAAGAGGACACTGAAGCTTTCTTT.

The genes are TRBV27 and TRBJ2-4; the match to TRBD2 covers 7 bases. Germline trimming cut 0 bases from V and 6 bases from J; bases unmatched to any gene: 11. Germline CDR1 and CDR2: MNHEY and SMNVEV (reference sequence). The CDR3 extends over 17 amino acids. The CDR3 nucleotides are TGTGCCAGCAGTTTATCAGTGTATGGGGGAGGGGCAAACATTCAGTACTTC. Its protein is CASSLSVYGGGANIQYF.

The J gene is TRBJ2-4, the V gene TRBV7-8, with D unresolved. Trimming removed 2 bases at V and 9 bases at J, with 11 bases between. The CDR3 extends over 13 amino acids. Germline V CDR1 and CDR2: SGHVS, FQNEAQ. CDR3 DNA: TGTGCCAGCAGCTTAACAGCCAAGAGCATTCAGTACTTC. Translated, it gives CASSLTAKSIQYF.

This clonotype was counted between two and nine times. The CDR3 DNA is TGTGCCACCAGTGATTTCCCAGCGGGAGCCTCTAGCACAGATACGCAGTATTTT. As protein: CATSDFPAGASSTDTQYF. V is TRBV24-1 and J is TRBJ2-3; 8 bases fit TRBD2. The CDR3 runs to 18 residues. Germline trimming cut 1 base from V and 0 bases from J; bases unmatched to any gene: 8. CDR1 KGHDR and CDR2 SFDVKD come from the germline V gene.

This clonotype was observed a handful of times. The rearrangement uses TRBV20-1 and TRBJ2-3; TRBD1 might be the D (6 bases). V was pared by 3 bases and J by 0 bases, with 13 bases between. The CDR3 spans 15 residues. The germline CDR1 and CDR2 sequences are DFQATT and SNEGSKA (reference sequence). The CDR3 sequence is CSASRWDTSTDTQYF. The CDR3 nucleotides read TGCAGTGCTAGTCGTTGGGACACGAGCACAGATACGCAGTATTTT.

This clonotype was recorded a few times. Written as DNA, the CDR3 is TGTGCCAGCAGCTCTCCAGGTGCCTATGGCTACACCTTC. Residues: CASSSPGAYGYTF. This sequence joins TRBV7-6 and TRBJ1-2; unclear D gene. This CDR3 has 13 residues. The germline V gene has CDR1 SGHVS and CDR2 FNYEAQ. Trimming left V 4 bases short and J 4 bases short, with 10 bases between.

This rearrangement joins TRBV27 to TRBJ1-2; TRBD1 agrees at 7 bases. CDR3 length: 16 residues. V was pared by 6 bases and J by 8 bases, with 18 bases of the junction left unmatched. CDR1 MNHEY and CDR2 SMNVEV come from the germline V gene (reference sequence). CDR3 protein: CASSLRGAGGRGGYTF. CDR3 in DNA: TGTGCCAGCAGCCTACGTGGGGCAGGGGGTAGGGGAGGCTACACCTTC.

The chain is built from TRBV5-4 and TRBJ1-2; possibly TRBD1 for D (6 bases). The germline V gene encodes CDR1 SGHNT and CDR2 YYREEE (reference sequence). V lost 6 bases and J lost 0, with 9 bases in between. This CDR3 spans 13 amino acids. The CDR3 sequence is CASTNRANYGYTF. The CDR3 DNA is TGTGCCAGCACCAACAGGGCTAACTATGGCTACACCTTC.

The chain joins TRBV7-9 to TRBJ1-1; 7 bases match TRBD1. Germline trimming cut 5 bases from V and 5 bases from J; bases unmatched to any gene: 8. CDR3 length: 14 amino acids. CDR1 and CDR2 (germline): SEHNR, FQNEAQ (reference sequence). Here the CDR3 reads CASSPPGGRTEAFF. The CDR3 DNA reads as TGTGCCAGCAGCCCCCCAGGGGGTAGGACTGAAGCTTTCTTT.

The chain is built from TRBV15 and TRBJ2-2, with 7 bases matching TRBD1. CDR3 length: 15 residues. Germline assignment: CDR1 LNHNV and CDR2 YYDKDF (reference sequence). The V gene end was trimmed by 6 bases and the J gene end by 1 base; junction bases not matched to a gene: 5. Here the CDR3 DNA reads TGTGCCACCAGTCTGGGACAGCTGAACACCGGGGAGCTGTTTTTT. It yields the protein CATSLGQLNTGELFF.

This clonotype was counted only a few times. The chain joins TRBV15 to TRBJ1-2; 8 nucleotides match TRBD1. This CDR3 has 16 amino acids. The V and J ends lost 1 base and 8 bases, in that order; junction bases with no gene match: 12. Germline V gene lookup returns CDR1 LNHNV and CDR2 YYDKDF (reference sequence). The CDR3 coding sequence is TGTGCCACCAGCAGAGGTTTAGGGACAGGAGGGCCCGGCTACACCTTC. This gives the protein CATSRGLGTGGPGYTF.

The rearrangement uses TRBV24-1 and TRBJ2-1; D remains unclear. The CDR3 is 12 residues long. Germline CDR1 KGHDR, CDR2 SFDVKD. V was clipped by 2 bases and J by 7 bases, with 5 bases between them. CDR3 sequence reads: CATSDWQNEQFF. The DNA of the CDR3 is TGTGCCACCAGTGATTGGCAGAATGAGCAGTTCTTC.

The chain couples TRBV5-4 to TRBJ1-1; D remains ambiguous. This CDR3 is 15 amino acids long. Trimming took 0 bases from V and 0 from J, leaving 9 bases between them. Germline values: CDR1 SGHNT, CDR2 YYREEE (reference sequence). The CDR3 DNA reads TGTGCCAGCAGCTTGGGTTCCCAAATGAACACTGAAGCTTTCTTT. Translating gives CASSLGSQMNTEAFF.

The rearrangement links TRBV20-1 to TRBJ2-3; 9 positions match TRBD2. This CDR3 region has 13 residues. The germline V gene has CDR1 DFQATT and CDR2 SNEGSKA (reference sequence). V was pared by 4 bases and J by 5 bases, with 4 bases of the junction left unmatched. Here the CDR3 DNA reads TGCAGTGCTAATCTAGCGGGAAGAGATACGCAGTATTTT. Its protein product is CSANLAGRDTQYF.